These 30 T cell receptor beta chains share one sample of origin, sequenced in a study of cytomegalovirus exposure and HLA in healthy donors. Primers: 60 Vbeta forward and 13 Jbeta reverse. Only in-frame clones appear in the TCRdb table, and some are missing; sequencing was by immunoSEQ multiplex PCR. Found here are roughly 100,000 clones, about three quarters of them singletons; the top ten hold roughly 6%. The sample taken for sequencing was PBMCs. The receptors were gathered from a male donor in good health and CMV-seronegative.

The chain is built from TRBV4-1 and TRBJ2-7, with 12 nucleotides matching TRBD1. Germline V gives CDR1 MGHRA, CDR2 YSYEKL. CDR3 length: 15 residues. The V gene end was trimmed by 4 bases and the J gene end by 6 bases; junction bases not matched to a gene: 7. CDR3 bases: TGCGCCAGCAGCCGCACCGGGACAGGGGGCAGCGAGCAGTACTTC. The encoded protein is CASSRTGTGGSEQYF.

The CDR3 loop is CATSRDKAGSGGGTGELFF. Here the CDR3 DNA reads TGTGCCACCAGCAGAGATAAAGCTGGGAGCGGGGGGGGGACCGGGGAGCTGTTTTTT. The chain is built from TRBV15 and TRBJ2-2, with 10 bases matching TRBD2. This CDR3 has 19 residues. The ends lost 0 bases at V and 5 bases at J; junction bases unmatched: 12. Germline V gene lookup returns CDR1 LNHNV and CDR2 YYDKDF (reference sequence).

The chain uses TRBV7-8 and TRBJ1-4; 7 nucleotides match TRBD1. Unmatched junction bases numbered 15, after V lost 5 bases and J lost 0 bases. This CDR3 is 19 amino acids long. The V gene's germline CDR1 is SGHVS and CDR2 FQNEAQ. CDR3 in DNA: TGTGCCAGCAGCGGAAATCGACAGGGAACTGTTGCAACTAATGAAAAACTGTTTTTT. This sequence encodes CASSGNRQGTVATNEKLFF.

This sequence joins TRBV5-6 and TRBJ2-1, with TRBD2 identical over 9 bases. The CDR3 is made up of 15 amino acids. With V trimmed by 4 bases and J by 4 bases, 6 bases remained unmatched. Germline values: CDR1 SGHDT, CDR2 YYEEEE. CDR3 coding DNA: TGTGCCAGCAGCATTCGACTAGCGGATTACAATGAGCAGTTCTTC. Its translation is CASSIRLADYNEQFF.

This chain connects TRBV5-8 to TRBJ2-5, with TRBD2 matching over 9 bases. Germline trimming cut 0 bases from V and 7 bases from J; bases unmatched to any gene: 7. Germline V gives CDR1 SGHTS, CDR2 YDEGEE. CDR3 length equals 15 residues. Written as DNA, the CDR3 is TGTGCCAGCAGCTTGGGACTAGCGGAGGGGAGGACCCAGTACTTC. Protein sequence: CASSLGLAEGRTQYF.

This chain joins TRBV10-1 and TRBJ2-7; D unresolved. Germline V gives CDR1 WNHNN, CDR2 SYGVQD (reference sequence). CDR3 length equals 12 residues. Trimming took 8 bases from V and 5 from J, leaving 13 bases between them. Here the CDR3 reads CASSETLNEQYF. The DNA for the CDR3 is TGCGCCAGCTCCGAGACACTCAACGAGCAGTACTTC.

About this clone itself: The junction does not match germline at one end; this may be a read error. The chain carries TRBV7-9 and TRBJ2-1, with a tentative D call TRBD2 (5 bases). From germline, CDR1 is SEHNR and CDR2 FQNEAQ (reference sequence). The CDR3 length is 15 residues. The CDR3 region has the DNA TGTTCCAGCAGCCACCGGGGAACTTCGGGGAATGAGCAGTTCTTC. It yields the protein CSSSHRGTSGNEQFF.

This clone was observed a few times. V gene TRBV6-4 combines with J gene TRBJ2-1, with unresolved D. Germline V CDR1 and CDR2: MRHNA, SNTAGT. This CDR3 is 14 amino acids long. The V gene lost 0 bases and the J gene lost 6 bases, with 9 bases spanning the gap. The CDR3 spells CASSDSSTVNEQFF. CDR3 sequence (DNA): TGTGCCAGCAGTGACTCCTCCACTGTCAATGAGCAGTTCTTC.

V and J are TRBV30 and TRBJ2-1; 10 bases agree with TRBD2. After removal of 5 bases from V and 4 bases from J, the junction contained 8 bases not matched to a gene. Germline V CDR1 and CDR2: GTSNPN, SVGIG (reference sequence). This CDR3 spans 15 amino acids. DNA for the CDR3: TGTGCCTGGTTGATCGGACTAGCGGATTACAATGAGCAGTTCTTC. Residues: CAWLIGLADYNEQFF.

Here the CDR3 reads CSVAVTGQDTDTQYF. In nucleotides, the CDR3 is TGCAGCGTAGCTGTGACGGGACAGGACACAGATACGCAGTATTTT. The chain employs TRBV29-1 and TRBJ2-3, with 8 bases matching TRBD1. This CDR3 region has 15 residues. J gave up 2 bases and V 6 bases, and 10 bases lay outside the gene matches. Germline assignment: CDR1 SQVTM and CDR2 ANQGSEA.

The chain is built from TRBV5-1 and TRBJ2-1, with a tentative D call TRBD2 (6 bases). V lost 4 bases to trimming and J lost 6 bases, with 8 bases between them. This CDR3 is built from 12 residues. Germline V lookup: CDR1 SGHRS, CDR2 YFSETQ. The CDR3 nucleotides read TGCGCCAGCAGCGGGGGAGGCAATGAGCAGTTCTTC. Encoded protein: CASSGGGNEQFF. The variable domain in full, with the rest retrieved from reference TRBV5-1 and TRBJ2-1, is KAGVTQTPRYLIKTRGQQVTLSCSPISGHRSVSWYQQTPGQGLQFLFEYFSETQRNKGNFPGRFSGRQFSNSRSEMNVSTLELGDSALYLCASSGGGNEQFFGPGTRLTVL.

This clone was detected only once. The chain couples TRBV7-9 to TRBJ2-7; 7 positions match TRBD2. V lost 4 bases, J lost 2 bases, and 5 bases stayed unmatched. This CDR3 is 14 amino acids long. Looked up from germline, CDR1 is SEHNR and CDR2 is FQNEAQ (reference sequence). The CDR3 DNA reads TGTGCCAGCAGCTCCGGGAGGCAGACCTACGAGCAGTACTTC. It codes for CASSSGRQTYEQYF. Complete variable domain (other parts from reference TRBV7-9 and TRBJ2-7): DTGVSQNPRHKITKRGQNVTFRCDPISEHNRLYWYRQTLGQGPEFLTYFQNEAQLEKSRLLSDRFSAERPKGSFSTLEIQRTEQGDSAMYLCASSSGRQTYEQYFGPGTRLTVT.

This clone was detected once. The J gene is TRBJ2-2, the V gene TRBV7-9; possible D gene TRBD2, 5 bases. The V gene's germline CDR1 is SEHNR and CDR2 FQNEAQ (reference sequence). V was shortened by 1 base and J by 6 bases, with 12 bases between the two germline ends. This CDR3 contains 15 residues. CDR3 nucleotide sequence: TGTGCCAGCAGCTTAGACCTGGCGGGTCCCGGGGAGCTGTTTTTT. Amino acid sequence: CASSLDLAGPGELFF.

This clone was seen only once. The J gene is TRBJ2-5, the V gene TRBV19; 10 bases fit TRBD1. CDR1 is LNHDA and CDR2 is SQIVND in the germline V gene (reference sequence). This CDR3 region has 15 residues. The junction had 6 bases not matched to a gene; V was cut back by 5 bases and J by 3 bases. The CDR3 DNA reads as TGTGCCAGTAGTGGCCCTGGGACAGGGGAAGAGACCCAGTACTTC. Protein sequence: CASSGPGTGEETQYF.

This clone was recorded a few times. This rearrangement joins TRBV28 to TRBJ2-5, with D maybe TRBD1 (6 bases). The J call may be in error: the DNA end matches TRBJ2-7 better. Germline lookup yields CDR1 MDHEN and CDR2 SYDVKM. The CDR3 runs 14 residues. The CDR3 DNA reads TGTGCCAGCACCCGATCCCCAGGGGAGCGCGAGCAGTACTTC. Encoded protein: CASTRSPGEREQYF.

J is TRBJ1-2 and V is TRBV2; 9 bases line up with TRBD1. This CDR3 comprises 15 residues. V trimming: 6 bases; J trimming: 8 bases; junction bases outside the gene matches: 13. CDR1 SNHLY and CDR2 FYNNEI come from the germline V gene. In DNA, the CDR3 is TGTGCCAGCAGGACAGGGGGACCCCCTAGTGGGGGCTACACCTTC. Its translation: CASRTGGPPSGGYTF.

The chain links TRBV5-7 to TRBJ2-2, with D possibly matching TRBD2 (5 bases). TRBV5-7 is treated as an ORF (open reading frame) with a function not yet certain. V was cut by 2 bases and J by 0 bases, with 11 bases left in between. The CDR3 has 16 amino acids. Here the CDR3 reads CASSFSTGTNTGELFF. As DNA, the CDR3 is TGTGCCAGCAGCTTCAGTACGGGGACGAACACCGGGGAGCTGTTTTTT.

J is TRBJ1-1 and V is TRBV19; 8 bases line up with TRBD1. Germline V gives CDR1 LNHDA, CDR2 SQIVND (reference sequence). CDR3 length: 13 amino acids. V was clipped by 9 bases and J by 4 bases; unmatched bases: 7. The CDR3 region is CASVRQGITEAFF. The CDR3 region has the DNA TGTGCCAGCGTTCGACAGGGGATCACTGAAGCTTTCTTT.

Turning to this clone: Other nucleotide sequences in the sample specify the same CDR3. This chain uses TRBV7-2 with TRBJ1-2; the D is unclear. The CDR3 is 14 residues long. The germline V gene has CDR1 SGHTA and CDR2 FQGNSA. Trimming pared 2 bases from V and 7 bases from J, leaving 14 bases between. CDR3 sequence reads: CASSLSMQAGGYTF. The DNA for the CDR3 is TGTGCCAGCAGCTTAAGTATGCAGGCTGGTGGCTACACCTTC.

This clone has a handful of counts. The CDR3 region has the DNA TGTGCCAGTAGCACGACTAGCGGGCGTGGCGAGCAGTACTTC. Translating it yields CASSTTSGRGEQYF. V usage is TRBV19 and J usage is TRBJ2-7; 10 bases map to TRBD2. Germline trimming cut 6 bases from V and 6 bases from J; bases unmatched to any gene: 8. CDR1 and CDR2 from the germline V gene are LNHDA and SQIVND (reference sequence). CDR3 length equals 14 residues. Looking up the rest from reference TRBV19 and TRBJ2-7 gives the full variable domain: DGGITQSPKYLFRKEGQNVTLSCEQNLNHDAMYWYRQDPGQGLRLIYYSQIVNDFQKGDIAEGYSVSREKKESFPLTVTSAQKNPTAFYLCASSTTSGRGEQYFGPGTRLTVT.

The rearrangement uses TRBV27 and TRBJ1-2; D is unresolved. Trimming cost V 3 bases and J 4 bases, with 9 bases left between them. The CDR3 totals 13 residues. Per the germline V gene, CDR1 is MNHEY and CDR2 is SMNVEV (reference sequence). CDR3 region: CASSFKGSYGYTF. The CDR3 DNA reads TGTGCCAGCAGTTTTAAAGGGAGCTATGGCTACACCTTC.

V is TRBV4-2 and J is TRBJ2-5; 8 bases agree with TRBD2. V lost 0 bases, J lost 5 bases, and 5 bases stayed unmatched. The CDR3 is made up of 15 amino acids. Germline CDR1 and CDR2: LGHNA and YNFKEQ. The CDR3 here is CASSQESGGRETQYF. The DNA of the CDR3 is TGTGCCAGCAGCCAAGAATCGGGAGGGCGCGAGACCCAGTACTTC.

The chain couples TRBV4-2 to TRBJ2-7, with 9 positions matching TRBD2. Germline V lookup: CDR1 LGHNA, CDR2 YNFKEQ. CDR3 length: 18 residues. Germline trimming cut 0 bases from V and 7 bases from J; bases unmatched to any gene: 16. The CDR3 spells CASSQDGVWREGLWEQYF. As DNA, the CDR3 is TGTGCCAGCAGCCAAGATGGGGTTTGGCGGGAGGGCCTTTGGGAGCAGTACTTC.

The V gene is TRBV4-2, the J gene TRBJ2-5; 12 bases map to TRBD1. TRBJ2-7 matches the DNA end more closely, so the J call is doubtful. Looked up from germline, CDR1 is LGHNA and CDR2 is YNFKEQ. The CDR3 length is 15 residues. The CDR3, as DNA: TGTGCCAGCAGCCAACCGGGACAGGGGGCTTACGAGCAGTACTTC. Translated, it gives CASSQPGQGAYEQYF.

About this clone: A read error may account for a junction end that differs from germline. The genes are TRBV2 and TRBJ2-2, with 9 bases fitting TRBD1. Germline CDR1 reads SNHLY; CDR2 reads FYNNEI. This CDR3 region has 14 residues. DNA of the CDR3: TGTGCCAGCACCGGACAGGGGTACACCGGGGGGCTGTTTTTT. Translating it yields CASTGQGYTGGLFF.

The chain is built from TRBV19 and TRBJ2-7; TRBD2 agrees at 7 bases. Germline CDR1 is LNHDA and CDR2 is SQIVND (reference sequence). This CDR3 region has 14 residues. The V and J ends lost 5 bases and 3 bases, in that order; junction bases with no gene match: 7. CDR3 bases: TGTGCCAGTAGTCCCGTCGGACTAGTCTACGAGCAGTACTTC. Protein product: CASSPVGLVYEQYF.

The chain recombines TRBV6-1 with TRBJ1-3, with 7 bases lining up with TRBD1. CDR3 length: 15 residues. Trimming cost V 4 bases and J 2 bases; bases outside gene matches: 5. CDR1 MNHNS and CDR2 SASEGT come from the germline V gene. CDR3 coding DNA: TGTGCCAGCAGTGTCCGACAGGGAACTGGAAACACCATATATTTT. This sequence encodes CASSVRQGTGNTIYF.

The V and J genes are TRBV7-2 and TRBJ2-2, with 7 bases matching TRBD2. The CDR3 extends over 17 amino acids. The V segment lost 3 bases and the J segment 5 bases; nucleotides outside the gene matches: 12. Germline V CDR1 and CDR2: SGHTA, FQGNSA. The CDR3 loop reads CASSLGGWERRTGELFF. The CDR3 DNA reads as TGTGCCAGCAGCTTGGGGGGGTGGGAACGCCGGACCGGGGAGCTGTTTTTT.

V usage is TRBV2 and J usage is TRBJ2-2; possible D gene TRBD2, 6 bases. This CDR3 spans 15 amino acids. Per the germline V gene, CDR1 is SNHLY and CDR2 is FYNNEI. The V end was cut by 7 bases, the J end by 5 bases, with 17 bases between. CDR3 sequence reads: CASTVYGSGTGELFF. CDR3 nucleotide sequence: TGTGCCAGCACCGTTTACGGGAGTGGTACCGGGGAGCTGTTTTTT.

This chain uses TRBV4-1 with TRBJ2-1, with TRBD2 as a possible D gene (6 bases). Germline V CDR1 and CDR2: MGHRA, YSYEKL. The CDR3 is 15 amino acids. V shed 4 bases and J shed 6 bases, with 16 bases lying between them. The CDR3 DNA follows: TGCGCCAGCAGCCTTCTAGGGACTTCCCGCAATGAGCAGTTCTTC. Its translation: CASSLLGTSRNEQFF.